This T cell receptor beta chain derives from a study of PD-L1 blockade in urothelial cancer. Described time point: pretreatment peripheral blood. Libraries were prepared by immunoSEQ multiplex PCR; TCRdb keeps only in-frame clonotypes and omits some of them. This table has 45,000 to 60,000 clones, approximately 78% appearing once. V was trimmed by 6 bases and J by 5 bases, leaving 17 bases between them. This CDR3 spans 15 amino acids. CDR1 is SNHLY, CDR2 FYNNEI, per germline. This sample comprised PBMCs, obtained around atezolizumab (anti-PD-L1) treatment. The chain combines TRBV2 with TRBJ2-4, with a possible D match to TRBD1 (5 bases). The sequence derives from a man aged 45 to 65 with urothelial cancer. The CDR3 bases are TGTGCCAGCAGCGCGGAAAACAGGAATCAAAACATTCAGTACTTC. Its protein is CASSAENRNQNIQYF.